The 3 T cell receptor beta chains below come from one sample, sequenced in a study of T-cell memory formation after mild COVID-19. TCRdb itself ran the 5' RACE reads through MiXCR, one entry per CDR3 protein. Of around 300,000 distinct CDR3 sequences listed, roughly 8.2% were seen once; the top ten hold roughly 22%. The specimen was PBMCs or a T cell subset sorted from them (not recorded which). Receptor source: a man younger than 30 who had mild COVID-19 (a few samples of this study predate the infection). Cell type and time point are not known.

The sample holds one count of this clonotype. J is TRBJ2-1 and V is TRBV5-1; the D gene is possibly TRBD1 (6 bases). The CDR3 covers 13 residues. From germline, CDR1 is SGHRS and CDR2 YFSETQ. Trimming took 0 bases from V and 8 from J, leaving 9 bases between them. The CDR3 loop reads CASSLVGGDEQFF. The CDR3 nucleotides are TGCGCCAGCAGCTTGGTTGGGGGCGATGAGCAGTTCTTC.

J is TRBJ2-7 and V is TRBV12-3 or TRBV12-4; D gene unclear. The CDR3 consists of 12 residues. Trimming shortened V by 6 bases and J by 2 bases, and 8 bases separated the two germline ends. CDR3 sequence: CASRSGTYEQYF. The CDR3 DNA is TGTGCCAGCAGAAGTGGGACCTACGAGCAGTACTTC.

This rearrangement joins TRBV7-2 to TRBJ1-3; 10 nucleotides line up with TRBD1. Unmatched junction bases numbered 6, after V lost 2 bases and J lost 2 bases. This CDR3 is 17 amino acids long. Per the germline V gene, CDR1 is SGHTA and CDR2 is FQGNSA. CDR3 residues: CASSLYGTGDTGNTIYF. In DNA, the CDR3 is TGTGCCAGCAGCTTATACGGGACAGGGGACACTGGAAACACCATATATTTT.